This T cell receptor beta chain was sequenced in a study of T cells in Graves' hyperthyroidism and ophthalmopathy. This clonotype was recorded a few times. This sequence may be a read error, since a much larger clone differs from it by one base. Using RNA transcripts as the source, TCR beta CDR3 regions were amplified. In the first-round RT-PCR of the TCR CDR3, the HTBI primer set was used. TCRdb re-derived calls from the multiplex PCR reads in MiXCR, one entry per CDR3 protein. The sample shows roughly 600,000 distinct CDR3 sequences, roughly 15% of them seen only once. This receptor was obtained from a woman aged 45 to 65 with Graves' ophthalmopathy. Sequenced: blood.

Here the CDR3 reads CASSSSTGFYEQYF. CDR3 DNA: TGTGCCAGCAGCTCGAGCACAGGGTTCTACGAGCAGTACTTC. This chain joins TRBV7-2 and TRBJ2-7; D might be TRBD1 (6 bases). Germline lookup yields CDR1 SGHTA and CDR2 FQGNSA. Trimming removed 4 bases at V and 3 bases at J, with 13 bases between. The CDR3 contains 14 residues.